The 5 T cell receptor beta chains presented below share a single source sample, sequenced in a study of molecular identifiers for immune sequencing clone quantification. One entry per CDR3 protein, called by TCRdb with MiXCR from the PCR reads. The data contain about half a million distinct CDR3 sequences, roughly 25% of them singletons. Input material: naive CD8+ T cells from blood, with Jurkat cell RNA spiked in. Specified subset: FACS-sorted CD8+CD4-CCR7+CD45RA+ naive T cells. These receptors were collected from a human donor in good health. Some libraries in this study had Jurkat cell RNA spiked in.

About this clonotype: The junction does not match germline at one end; this may be a read error. The chain employs TRBV13 and TRBJ2-3, with D possibly being TRBD2 (6 bases). Germline assignment: CDR1 PRHDT and CDR2 FYEKMQ (reference sequence). CDR3 length: 12 amino acids. This CDR3 reads CARSARDRAPYF. The DNA of the CDR3 is TGTGCCCGCAGCGCGCGGGACCGGGCGCCGTATTTT.

This clonotype has more than one count but fewer than ten. V and J are TRBV7-9 and TRBJ1-2, with D tentatively TRBD1 (6 bases). The ends were cut back, 1 base at V and 4 bases at J, with 13 bases in the middle. CDR3 length equals 15 residues. Per the germline V gene, CDR1 is SEHNR and CDR2 is FQNEAQ (reference sequence). The CDR3 sequence is CASSLVSQGPYGYTF. The CDR3 nucleotides read TGTGCCAGCAGCTTAGTAAGCCAGGGGCCCTATGGCTACACCTTC.

The chain uses TRBV13 and TRBJ2-2; D possibly uses TRBD1 or TRBD2 (5 bases each). Per germline, CDR1 PRHDT and CDR2 FYEKMQ (reference sequence). The CDR3 has 15 residues. The V end was cut by 9 bases, the J end by 2 bases, with 16 bases between. Here the CDR3 DNA reads TGTGCCAGTAAACAGGACTTACAAAACACCGGGGAGCTGTTTTTT. Amino acid sequence: CASKQDLQNTGELFF.

The chain uses TRBV7-9 and TRBJ2-4; 11 bases fit TRBD2. The length of the CDR3 is 16 residues. J was trimmed by 6 bases and V by 4 bases; bases with no gene match: 8. Germline values: CDR1 SEHNR, CDR2 FQNEAQ (reference sequence). This CDR3 is CASSSLAGGLLNIQYF. The DNA of the CDR3 is TGTGCCAGCAGCTCCCTAGCGGGGGGATTACTAAACATTCAGTACTTC.

Only one count was recorded for this clonotype. The germline gene is not matched at one end of the junction; a read error may be the cause. The chain links TRBV5-3 to TRBJ1-5; 9 bases agree with TRBD1. TRBV5-3 is labeled an ORF, and its function is uncertain. The CDR3 runs to 17 residues. CDR3 protein: CTSSPGQGWVPNQPQHF. In DNA, the CDR3 is TGTACCAGCAGCCCGGGACAGGGATGGGTGCCCAATCAGCCCCAGCATTTT.